Listed below are T cell receptor beta chains from one sample, sequenced in a study of shared clonotypes between healthy human individuals. Libraries were prepared by immunoSEQ multiplex PCR; TCRdb keeps only in-frame clonotypes and omits some of them. The sample has about 2 million clones, approximately 95% seen once; the top ten hold 0.1% to 0.15%. The material sequenced was naive CD4+ T cells sorted from blood. These receptors came from a man between 18 and 35 years old in good health. Each CDR3 is given with its conserved first and last residue. The D gene is left open where the match is weak. Part of the rows lack a size; the others show once, few, many or a class for expanded clones.

d_gene | j_gene | abundance | v_gene | CDR3nt | CDR3aa
. | TRBJ2-1 | . | TRBV12-2 | TGTGCAAGTCGCTCCGAGACTAGCGGGAACCCCAATGAGCAGTTCTTC | CASRSETSGNPNEQFF
. | TRBJ1-6 | . | TRBV10-3 | TGTGCCATCAGCGGGACCGCCAATTCACCCCTCCACTTT | CAISGTANSPLHF
TRBD1 | TRBJ1-6 | . | TRBV27 | TGTGCCAGCAGTTTATTGGGACAGGGGTTAATCCTTAGCTCCTATAATTCACCCCTCCACTTT | CASSLLGQGLILSSYNSPLHF
. | TRBJ1-4 | once | TRBV9 | TGTGCCAGCAGCGTAGGCACAGCAACTAATGAAAAACTGTTTTTT | CASSVGTATNEKLFF
TRBD1 | TRBJ1-2 | once | TRBV10-3 | TGTGCCATCAGCAACTGGACAGGGCTTGGCTACACCTTC | CAISNWTGLGYTF
TRBD1 | TRBJ2-7 | . | TRBV5-1 | TGCGCCAGCAGCGTGACAGGGGACTCCTACGAGCAGTACTTC | CASSVTGDSYEQYF
TRBD1 | TRBJ2-5 | once | TRBV2 | TGTGCCACCAAACAGGGGGCGGATCGGGAGACCCAGTACTTC | CATKQGADRETQYF
. | TRBJ1-6 | few | TRBV4-1 | TGCGCCAGCAGCCAAGAGGTCGGTTTTAATTCACCCCTCCACTTT | CASSQEVGFNSPLHF
. | TRBJ2-7 | . | TRBV4-3 | TGCGCCAGCAGCCAAGATTTTAGGGGCTACGAGCAGTACTTC | CASSQDFRGYEQYF
TRBD2 | TRBJ2-1 | . | TRBV25-1 | TGTGCCAGCAGTGGGTCTTCGGCTAGCGGGAGACGGGAGCAGTTCTTC | CASSGSSASGRREQFF
TRBD2 | TRBJ2-1 | . | TRBV5-1 | TGCGCCAGCAGCTTGCTAGCGGGGGGTTTGAATGAGCAGTTCTTC | CASSLLAGGLNEQFF
. | TRBJ1-6 | once | TRBV30 | TGTGCCTGGGGAAGGGACCGGCGGGGTAATTCACCCCTCCACTTT | CAWGRDRRGNSPLHF
. | TRBJ1-2 | . | TRBV7-2 | TGTGCCAGCAGCTTAGCTGCCGGACAGCTCTATGGCTACACCTTC | CASSLAAGQLYGYTF
. | TRBJ2-2 | . | TRBV28 | TGTGCCAGCAGTTTAACGTCCGGGGAGCTGTTTTTT | CASSLTSGELFF
. | TRBJ2-1 | . | TRBV9 | TGTGCCAGCAGCCTGCGGAGCTCCTACAATGAGCAGTTCTTC | CASSLRSSYNEQFF
TRBD2 | TRBJ2-7 | . | TRBV5-1 | TGCGCCAGCAGCTTGCCCGGACTAGTCGGGGAGCAGTACTTC | CASSLPGLVGEQYF
. | TRBJ2-4 | . | TRBV5-6 | TGTGCCAGCAGCTTAGACAGAAACATTCAGTACTTC | CASSLDRNIQYF
TRBD2 | TRBJ2-7 | . | TRBV18 | TGTGCCAGCTCAATCGGACTAGCGGGTCACGAGCAGTACTTC | CASSIGLAGHEQYF
. | TRBJ1-5 | . | TRBV5-4 | TGTGCCAGCAGCTTGGACCGTCAAGGGCCCCAGCATTTT | CASSLDRQGPQHF
TRBD2 | TRBJ2-7 | . | TRBV29-1 | TGCAGCGTTGTAAGGACTAGCGGCGCCTACGAGCAGTACTTC | CSVVRTSGAYEQYF
TRBD1 | TRBJ2-7 | . | TRBV5-6 | TGTGCCAGCAGCCTGACAGGGGGTGAGCAGTACTTC | CASSLTGGEQYF
. | TRBJ1-6 | . | TRBV10-3 | TGTGCCACCTCCCCGAGCTCCTATAATTCACCCCTCCACTTT | CATSPSSYNSPLHF
TRBD1 | TRBJ1-4 | . | TRBV6-1 | TGTGCCAGCAGCACAGGGGGCGCCAAGAATGAAAAACTGTTTTTT | CASSTGGAKNEKLFF
. | TRBJ1-3 | . | TRBV18 | TGTGCCAGCTCACCACCTGCAGGGGCCGGAAACACCATATATTTT | CASSPPAGAGNTIYF
. | TRBJ2-3 | . | TRBV5-1 | TGCGCCAGCAGCCCTAGACGACTAGTGAGCACAGATACGCAGTATTTT | CASSPRRLVSTDTQYF